A single sample is the source of the 30 T cell receptor beta chains below, sequenced in a study of T cell responses to AZD1222 COVID-19 vaccine. TCRdb's copy holds only in-frame clones and misses some; the assay was immunoSEQ multiplex PCR. The table shows 78,000 or so clones, with roughly 75% occurring only once. The sequenced sample was peripheral blood, obtained 28 days after the second AZD1222 dose. The receptors stem from an adult who received the AZD1222 COVID-19 vaccine.

In nucleotides, the CDR3 is TGTGCCAGCAGTGAAGAGCTAGCGGGAGTGGGGGAGACCCAGTACTTC. As protein: CASSEELAGVGETQYF. This chain links TRBV6-1 with TRBJ2-5, with 10 bases lining up with TRBD2. This CDR3 is built from 16 residues. CDR1 is MNHNS and CDR2 is SASEGT in the germline V gene. V was clipped by 1 base and J by 5 bases; unmatched bases: 7.

The chain employs TRBV18 and TRBJ1-1, with a weak D call TRBD1 (6 bases). CDR3 length: 14 amino acids. Germline CDR1 is KGHSH and CDR2 is LQKENI. V lost 6 bases, J lost 5 bases, and 16 bases lay in between. The CDR3 DNA reads TGTGCCAGCTCTCTACGACAGGCAGATACTGAAGCTTTCTTT. Translating it yields CASSLRQADTEAFF.

The rearrangement links TRBV5-4 to TRBJ2-3, with D tentatively TRBD2 (5 bases). V dropped 3 bases and J dropped 4 bases, with 15 bases sitting between them. The CDR3 loop spans 15 amino acids. CDR1 and CDR2 (germline): SGHNT, YYREEE (reference sequence). The CDR3 DNA sequence: TGTGCCAGCAGCTCAGACGGGCCGCGGGCAGATACGCAGTATTTT. This sequence encodes CASSSDGPRADTQYF.

DNA for the CDR3: TGCAGTTCGAGTACCATCCACGAGCAGTACTTC. Translating it yields CSSSTIHEQYF. The V gene is TRBV20-1, the J gene TRBJ2-7; no reliable D call. V was cut by 8 bases and J by 5 bases, with 13 bases left in between. Germline V gives CDR1 DFQATT, CDR2 SNEGSKA (reference sequence). The CDR3 covers 11 residues.

This clone came up once. This sequence joins TRBV7-2 and TRBJ1-6; D ambiguous. V was pared by 1 base and J by 9 bases, with 13 bases between. Germline CDR1 reads SGHTA; CDR2 reads FQGNSA. The length of the CDR3 is 15 residues. DNA of the CDR3: TGTGCCAGCAGCTTAGTCGCTGATAAGGGTTCACCCCTCCACTTT. It translates to CASSLVADKGSPLHF.

The gene calls are TRBV28 and TRBJ2-3; tentatively, D is TRBD1 (5 bases). Trimming removed 2 bases from V and 2 bases from J, with 14 bases in between. Germline V gene sequence: CDR1 MDHEN, CDR2 SYDVKM. This CDR3 has 16 residues. The CDR3 region is CASSLQVAGNTDTQYF. The CDR3 nucleotides read TGTGCCAGCAGTTTACAAGTTGCAGGGAACACAGATACGCAGTATTTT. The whole variable domain, filled in from reference TRBV28 and TRBJ2-3, reads DVKVTQSSRYLVKRTGEKVFLECVQDMDHENMFWYRQDPGLGLRLIYFSYDVKMKEKGDIPEGYSVSREKKERFSLILESASTNQTSMYLCASSLQVAGNTDTQYFGPGTRLTVL.

This clone was seen only once. The chain combines TRBV30 with TRBJ2-7, with TRBD2 identical over 7 bases. The CDR3 is 14 amino acids. Germline V gene sequence: CDR1 GTSNPN, CDR2 SVGIG (reference sequence). V trimming: 5 bases; J trimming: 7 bases; junction bases outside the gene matches: 14. CDR3 protein: CAWDTAGDTREQYF. CDR3 DNA sequence: TGTGCCTGGGACACCGCGGGAGATACGAGGGAGCAGTACTTC. Drawing the rest from reference TRBV30 and TRBJ2-7, the complete variable domain is SQTIHQWPATLVQPVGSPLSLECTVEGTSNPNLYWYRQAAGRGLQLLFYSVGIGQISSEVPQNLSASRPQDRQFILSSKKLLLSDSGFYLCAWDTAGDTREQYFGPGTRLTVT.

This rearrangement joins TRBV30 to TRBJ2-7; TRBD2 might be the D (5 bases). This CDR3 region has 14 residues. V lost 2 bases, J lost 6 bases, and 17 bases lay in between. CDR1 is GTSNPN, CDR2 SVGIG, per germline (reference sequence). The CDR3 DNA reads TGTGCCTGGAGTACGGCCCCGGGGTGGTCCGAGCAGTACTTC. This translates into CAWSTAPGWSEQYF. The full variable domain, completed using reference TRBV30 and TRBJ2-7, is SQTIHQWPATLVQPVGSPLSLECTVEGTSNPNLYWYRQAAGRGLQLLFYSVGIGQISSEVPQNLSASRPQDRQFILSSKKLLLSDSGFYLCAWSTAPGWSEQYFGPGTRLTVT.

This clone was found a few times. The chain recombines TRBV25-1 with TRBJ1-1; D is undetermined. Germline assignment: CDR1 MGHDK and CDR2 SYGVNS. Trimming shortened V by 7 bases and J by 7 bases, and 13 bases separated the two germline ends. The CDR3 runs to 12 residues. This CDR3 reads CASTNTGSEAFF. The DNA of the CDR3 is TGTGCCAGCACAAATACCGGGAGTGAAGCTTTCTTT.

This chain links TRBV19 with TRBJ1-6; D call uncertain. This CDR3 comprises 13 residues. Trimming shortened V by 7 bases and J by 5 bases, and 9 bases separated the two germline ends. Germline V gene data show CDR1 as LNHDA and CDR2 as SQIVND (reference sequence). The CDR3 protein is CASTGDHNSPLHF. The DNA of the CDR3 is TGTGCCAGTACCGGGGATCATAATTCACCCCTCCACTTT.

As for this clone: Other nucleotide sequences from this sample produce the same CDR3. The chain is built from TRBV12-3 or TRBV12-4 and TRBJ2-7, with D unresolved. This CDR3 is 11 amino acids long. The ends were cut back, 2 bases at V and 2 bases at J, with 1 base in the middle. The CDR3 loop reads CASSLTYEQYF. The DNA of the CDR3 is TGTGCCAGCAGTTTAACCTACGAGCAGTACTTC.

The chain recombines TRBV6-6 with TRBJ2-1; unclear D gene. This CDR3 is 13 amino acids long. Germline loops: CDR1 MNHNY, CDR2 SVGAGI (reference sequence). V dropped 9 bases and J dropped 7 bases, with 16 bases sitting between them. CDR3 bases: TGTGCCAGTTGTGTTAGTTTGGTTAATGAGCAGTTCTTC. Protein sequence: CASCVSLVNEQFF.

The chain uses TRBV7-9 and TRBJ1-2, with 7 bases identical to TRBD1. J was trimmed by 9 bases and V by 5 bases; bases with no gene match: 6. The CDR3 is made up of 12 amino acids. CDR1 is SEHNR, CDR2 FQNEAQ, per germline (reference sequence). CDR3 nucleotide sequence: TGTGCCAGCAGCCCGACAGGGAGAAGCTACACCTTC. Amino acids: CASSPTGRSYTF.

The J gene is TRBJ2-7, the V gene TRBV21-1; the table's D call, TRBD2, was not checked against the DNA. TRBV21-1 is a documented pseudogene. The CDR3 has 20 amino acids. CDR3 bases: TGTGCCAGCAGCAAAGGTCCGATACAAGGACTAGCGGGGATCGCCTACGAGCAGTACTTC. It translates to CASSKGPIQGLAGIAYEQYF.

Remarks on this clone: This may come from a read error, since a much larger clone is one base off. This chain links TRBV2 with TRBJ2-2, with D possibly matching TRBD1 (5 bases). This CDR3 is built from 14 residues. CDR1 is SNHLY, CDR2 FYNNEI, per germline. CDR3 region: CASSVTVNIGELFF. CDR3 bases: TGTGCCAGCAGTGTGACAGTGAACATCGGGGAGCTGTTTTTT. Full variable domain (remainder filled in from reference TRBV2 and TRBJ2-2): EPEVTQTPSHQVTQMGQEVILRCVPISNHLYFYWYRQILGQKVEFLVSFYNNEISEKSEIFDDQFSVERPDGSNFTLKIRSTKLEDSAMYFCASSVTVNIGELFFGEGSRLTVL.

The CDR3 region has the DNA TGTGCCAGCAGCTTGATGAGACAGGTTGGCTACACCTTC. It specifies CASSLMRQVGYTF. The chain employs TRBV5-4 and TRBJ1-2; D might be TRBD1 (6 bases). V shed 1 base and J shed 7 bases, with 11 bases lying between them. The CDR3 spans 13 residues. CDR1 is SGHNT, CDR2 YYREEE, per germline (reference sequence).

The rearrangement uses TRBV28 and TRBJ1-6, with a weak D call TRBD1 (5 bases). CDR1 is MDHEN, CDR2 SYDVKM, per germline. The CDR3 sequence is 14 residues long. V lost 7 bases, J lost 9 bases, and 16 bases lay in between. CDR3 sequence: CASTLDGRGSPLHF. Here the CDR3 DNA reads TGTGCCAGCACCTTGGACGGGAGGGGTTCACCCCTCCACTTT.

The CDR3 bases are TGCAGCGTTGGGAATGGTGTAGGGACTGAAGCTTTCTTT. It codes for CSVGNGVGTEAFF. This chain connects TRBV29-1 to TRBJ1-1; D is uncertain. CDR3 length: 13 amino acids. Trimming shortened V by 4 bases and J by 5 bases, and 14 bases separated the two germline ends. The germline V gene encodes CDR1 SQVTM and CDR2 ANQGSEA.

This clone has more than one count but fewer than ten. The chain couples TRBV4-1 to TRBJ1-2, with D maybe TRBD1 (5 bases). The CDR3 has 18 amino acids. The germline CDR1 and CDR2 sequences are MGHRA and YSYEKL. Trimming took off 0 bases at V and 4 bases at J, with 21 bases between the two ends. The chain's CDR3 is CASSQDHGGRQPSYGYTF. The CDR3, as DNA: TGCGCCAGCAGCCAAGACCACGGGGGGAGACAGCCCTCCTATGGCTACACCTTC.

This clone was seen more than once but under ten times. V and J are TRBV28 and TRBJ2-1, with 12 nucleotides matching TRBD2. The CDR3 contains 16 residues. In germline, CDR1 is MDHEN, CDR2 SYDVKM. With 6 bases clipped from V and 7 bases from J, the junction kept 10 bases outside the gene matches. CDR3 bases: TGTGCCAGCAGCCCCATAACTAGCGGGGGGTGGAATGAGCAGTTCTTC. This gives the protein CASSPITSGGWNEQFF.

This sequence joins TRBV18 and TRBJ2-7, with TRBD2 as a possible D gene (7 bases). Germline assignment: CDR1 KGHSH and CDR2 LQKENI. Trimming removed 2 bases from V and 5 bases from J, with 13 bases in between. The length of the CDR3 is 14 residues. In nucleotides, the CDR3 is TGTGCCAGCTCACCAGCCGTAGGGGGGGACGAGCAGTACTTC. Its protein is CASSPAVGGDEQYF.

V gene TRBV7-9 combines with J gene TRBJ1-1; D perhaps matches TRBD1 (5 bases). The V gene's germline CDR1 is SEHNR and CDR2 FQNEAQ (reference sequence). The CDR3 is made up of 14 amino acids. Between the trimmed V and J ends, which lost 6 bases and 4 bases, there was a span of 15 bases. The CDR3 is CASRYDGGGTEAFF. The DNA for the CDR3 is TGTGCCAGCAGATATGACGGGGGAGGCACTGAAGCTTTCTTT.

This chain joins TRBV24-1 and TRBJ2-3, with D possibly called TRBD1 or TRBD2 (5 bases each). The germline V and J ends were trimmed by 5 bases and 1 base, with 12 bases remaining between them. Germline-derived CDR1 and CDR2 are KGHDR and SFDVKD. This CDR3 has 15 residues. CDR3 sequence: CATSVTRGGTDTQYF. The CDR3 DNA sequence: TGTGCCACCAGTGTTACTAGGGGAGGCACAGATACGCAGTATTTT.

This chain joins TRBV27 and TRBJ2-7, with 9 nucleotides matching TRBD2. V lost 6 bases, J lost 2 bases, and 20 bases stayed unmatched. The CDR3 is made up of 19 amino acids. In germline, CDR1 is MNHEY, CDR2 SMNVEV (reference sequence). CDR3 in DNA: TGTGCCAGCAGAGGGCGAAGTAGCGGGAGTTCCGTAGCTCCCTACGAGCAGTACTTC. As protein: CASRGRSSGSSVAPYEQYF.

V gene TRBV4-1 combines with J gene TRBJ2-3, with 8 bases aligning to TRBD2. The germline CDR1 and CDR2 sequences are MGHRA and YSYEKL. V lost 4 bases to trimming and J lost 5 bases; unmatched junction nucleotides: 8. CDR3 length: 15 amino acids. The DNA for the CDR3 is TGCGCCAGCAGCCGGAAGCGGGAGTCAGTAGATACGCAGTATTTT. Its translation: CASSRKRESVDTQYF.

The DNA of the CDR3 is TGTGCCAGCAGCCACCCCGGGACTAGCGGGAGCTCCTACAATGAGCAGTTCTTC. It encodes CASSHPGTSGSSYNEQFF. The chain joins TRBV7-2 to TRBJ2-1; 14 bases fit TRBD2. The CDR3 extends over 18 amino acids. V was pared by 5 bases and J by 0 bases, with 6 bases of the junction left unmatched. Germline-derived CDR1 and CDR2 are SGHTA and FQGNSA.

This clone was seen a handful of times. The rearrangement joins TRBV6-6 to TRBJ2-1, with 9 bases fitting TRBD2. The ends lost 6 bases at V and 2 bases at J; junction bases unmatched: 11. CDR3 length: 17 amino acids. The germline V gene has CDR1 MNHNY and CDR2 SVGAGI (reference sequence). CDR3 sequence: CASSRLAERGTYNEQFF. The CDR3 DNA reads as TGTGCCAGCAGCCGACTAGCGGAGAGGGGTACCTACAATGAGCAGTTCTTC.

V usage is TRBV19 and J usage is TRBJ1-5; D is uncertain. CDR1 is LNHDA, CDR2 SQIVND, per germline (reference sequence). Trimming took off 7 bases at V and 2 bases at J, with 15 bases between the two ends. This CDR3 has 15 amino acids. This CDR3 is CASKESNWGNQPQHF. The CDR3 coding sequence is TGTGCCAGTAAGGAGTCAAACTGGGGCAATCAGCCCCAGCATTTT.

V and J are TRBV27 and TRBJ2-1, with D maybe TRBD1 (8 bases). The CDR3 sequence is 15 residues long. Germline loops: CDR1 MNHEY, CDR2 SMNVEV (reference sequence). With 6 bases removed from V and 8 bases from J, the gap between germline ends came to 20 bases. The CDR3 spells CASRGTGRGGYEQFF. The CDR3 bases are TGTGCCAGCAGGGGGACAGGACGGGGAGGGTATGAGCAGTTCTTC.

This chain connects TRBV30 to TRBJ2-7; D is possibly TRBD1 (5 bases). The CDR3 contains 14 residues. The germline V gene has CDR1 GTSNPN and CDR2 SVGIG (reference sequence). The V end was cut by 0 bases, the J end by 7 bases, with 16 bases between. The CDR3 bases are TGTGCCTGGAGTGTAGGGGCTCTAAGCACTGAGCAGTACTTC. Its protein is CAWSVGALSTEQYF.